Listed below are T cell receptor beta chains from one sample, sequenced in a study of T cell repertoires in cytomegalovirus infection. MiXCR, run by TCRdb on the reads, gives a single entry per CDR3 protein. Found here are around 630,000 distinct CDR3 sequences, 20% to 30% of them singletons; the top ten hold roughly 8%. The sample comprised CD8+ T cells from PBMCs. The receptors derive from a human donor in good health (CMV status not recorded). Some clones in this sample may be carry-over from other donors' samples. Each CDR3 is given with its conserved first and last residue. D genes are given only for firm matches. Size is omitted from some rows. Given values are once, few, many or a class for expanded clones.

d_gene: NA
j_gene: TRBJ1-1
abundance: NA
v_gene: TRBV6-6
CDR3aa: CASWTFGGNTEAFF
CDR3nt: TGTGCCAGCTGGACATTTGGGGGAAACACTGAAGCTTTCTTT

d_gene: NA
j_gene: TRBJ2-3
abundance: NA
v_gene: TRBV5-6
CDR3aa: CASSFGSNTDTQYF
CDR3nt: TGTGCCAGCAGCTTCGGTAGCAACACAGATACGCAGTATTTC

d_gene: TRBD1
j_gene: TRBJ1-6
abundance: NA
v_gene: TRBV6-2/TRBV6-3
CDR3aa: CASSLTGAPENSPLHF
CDR3nt: TGTGCCAGCAGCCTTACAGGGGCCCCTGAGAATTCACCCCTCCACTTT

d_gene: TRBD1
j_gene: TRBJ1-6
abundance: many
v_gene: TRBV7-2
CDR3aa: CASSLVGDSGPPLHF
CDR3nt: TGTGCCAGCAGCTTAGTGGGGGACAGTGGTCCACCCCTCCACTTT

d_gene: NA
j_gene: TRBJ1-5
abundance: NA
v_gene: TRBV7-9
CDR3aa: CASSYPGRDQPQHF
CDR3nt: TGTGCCAGCAGCTATCCTGGGAGGGATCAGCCCCAGCATTTT

d_gene: NA
j_gene: TRBJ2-2
abundance: few
v_gene: TRBV4-3
CDR3aa: CASSQDWDTGELFF
CDR3nt: TGCGCCAGCAGCCAAGATTGGGACACCGGGGAGCTGTTTTTT

d_gene: NA
j_gene: TRBJ2-3
abundance: NA
v_gene: TRBV20-1
CDR3aa: CSASPPKRGTDTQYF
CDR3nt: TGCAGTGCTAGTCCGCCTAAGAGGGGTACAGATACGCAGTATTTT

d_gene: TRBD1
j_gene: TRBJ2-6
abundance: many
v_gene: TRBV12-3/TRBV12-4
CDR3aa: CASSLRDRQAISGANVLTF
CDR3nt: TGTGCCAGCAGTTTAAGGGACAGACAAGCCATCTCTGGGGCCAACGTCCTGACTTTC

d_gene: NA
j_gene: TRBJ2-2
abundance: many
v_gene: TRBV7-2
CDR3aa: CASSYQTGELFF
CDR3nt: TGTGCCAGCTCCTATCAGACCGGGGAGCTGTTTTTT

d_gene: TRBD2
j_gene: TRBJ2-1
abundance: NA
v_gene: TRBV29-1
CDR3aa: CSSLGGGAPDNEQFF
CDR3nt: TGCAGCAGTTTAGGCGGGGGGGCACCGGACAATGAGCAGTTCTTC

d_gene: NA
j_gene: TRBJ1-4
abundance: NA
v_gene: TRBV25-1
CDR3aa: CASSVRGDEKLFF
CDR3nt: TGTGCCAGCAGTGTTCGGGGGGATGAAAAACTGTTTTTT